This is a list of T cell receptor beta chains from one sample in a study of T cell responses to AZD1222 COVID-19 vaccine. Sequencing used immunoSEQ multiplex PCR; TCRdb keeps in-frame clones, though not all of them. The sample has 87,000 or so clones, about 88% seen once; the top ten hold around 3.5%. Sequencing was performed on peripheral blood, taken on day 0 of AZD1222 vaccination. The receptors here all came from an adult in good health. Both conserved end residues are part of each CDR3. A D gene is named only where the DNA matches it firmly. The listing skips clone size in some rows; elsewhere it reads once, few, many or a size class.

D gene	V gene	J gene	clone size	CDR3 protein	CDR3 DNA
TRBD1	TRBV9	TRBJ2-5	.	CARDRGGQETQYF	TGTGCCAGGGACAGGGGGGGACAAGAGACCCAGTACTTC
.	TRBV6-2/TRBV6-3	TRBJ2-3	.	CASSPQGLDTQYF	TGTGCCAGCAGTCCGCAGGGGTTAGATACGCAGTATTTT
.	TRBV2	TRBJ2-3	.	CASSPQTDTDTQYF	TGTGCCAGCAGTCCTCAGACAGACACAGATACGCAGTATTTT
.	TRBV3-1/TRBV3-2	TRBJ2-3	.	CASSQEDTQYF	TGTGCCAGCAGCCAAGAAGATACGCAGTATTTT
.	TRBV10-2	TRBJ1-2	.	CASSAARDQGPGYTF	TGCGCCAGCAGTGCAGCGAGGGACCAAGGTCCTGGCTACACCTTC
TRBD1	TRBV11-3	TRBJ2-5	.	CASSHWTGGQETQYF	TGTGCCAGCAGCCACTGGACAGGGGGACAAGAGACCCAGTACTTC
TRBD1	TRBV5-6	TRBJ1-4	.	CASSLGTGLEKLFF	TGTGCCAGCAGCTTAGGGACAGGGCTTGAAAAACTGTTTTTT
.	TRBV6-2/TRBV6-3	TRBJ2-7	.	CASSQSRYEQYF	TGTGCCAGCAGTCAAAGTCGCTACGAGCAGTACTTC
TRBD1	TRBV29-1	TRBJ1-6	few	CSVGTGPNSPLHF	TGCAGCGTTGGGACAGGCCCTAATTCACCCCTCCACTTT
.	TRBV7-8	TRBJ2-1	.	CASSTSGAALEQFF	TGTGCCAGCTCCACCTCAGGGGCGGCACTTGAGCAGTTCTTC
TRBD1	TRBV14	TRBJ1-2	once	CASSRDRNYGYTF	TGTGCCAGCAGTCGGGACAGGAACTATGGCTACACCTTC
TRBD1	TRBV19	TRBJ1-5	.	CASSIRTGRQPQHF	TGTGCCAGTAGTATTAGGACAGGCAGACAGCCCCAGCATTTT
.	TRBV3-1/TRBV3-2	TRBJ2-5	.	CASSQESWTSEETQYF	TGTGCCAGCAGCCAAGAGAGTTGGACCTCGGAAGAGACCCAGTACTTC
.	TRBV11-2	TRBJ1-6	.	CASSLFGHNVYNSPLHF	TGTGCCAGCAGCTTATTTGGGCACAACGTTTATAATTCACCCCTCCACTTT
.	TRBV5-5	TRBJ1-3	.	CASSLVGVIPIYF	TGTGCCAGCAGCTTGGTGGGGGTGATCCCCATATATTTT
TRBD2	TRBV7-2	TRBJ2-5	.	CASDRLAEQETQYF	TGTGCCAGCGACCGGCTAGCGGAACAAGAGACCCAGTACTTC
TRBD2	TRBV5-1	TRBJ2-3	once	CASSSRTSGVTDTQYF	TGCGCCAGCAGCTCCCGGACTAGCGGGGTTACAGATACGCAGTATTTT
.	TRBV27	TRBJ1-1	.	CASSRGRLSTEAFF	TGTGCCAGCAGTCGGGGACGGCTGAGTACTGAAGCTTTCTTT
.	TRBV6-2/TRBV6-3	TRBJ1-5	.	CASSYLDSNQPQHF	TGTGCCAGCAGTTACCTCGACAGTAATCAGCCCCAGCATTTT
TRBD1	TRBV18	TRBJ1-4	.	CASSPDRGRILELFF	TGTGCCAGCTCACCGGACAGGGGGCGCATCCTGGAACTGTTTTTT
TRBD1	TRBV9	TRBJ1-3	.	CASSLEGPSGTGGDTIYF	TGTGCCAGCAGCTTAGAAGGGCCCTCCGGGACAGGAGGAGACACCATATATTTT
.	TRBV11-2	TRBJ1-5	.	CASSQTGGQPQHF	TGTGCCAGCAGCCAGACAGGAGGGCAGCCCCAGCATTTT
.	TRBV19	TRBJ1-2	.	CASNLAQDGLTNYGYTF	TGTGCCAGTAACTTAGCTCAGGACGGCTTGACGAACTATGGCTACACCTTC
.	TRBV5-6	TRBJ1-5	.	CASSLTGLQPQHF	TGTGCCAGCAGCTTGACAGGGCTTCAGCCCCAGCATTTT
.	TRBV11-3	TRBJ1-1	.	CASSLGEANTEAFF	TGTGCCAGCAGCCTTGGGGAGGCGAACACTGAAGCTTTCTTT
.	TRBV6-5	TRBJ1-1	.	CASIIVGLVDTEAFF	TGTGCCAGCATCATAGTCGGCCTCGTCGACACTGAAGCTTTCTTT
.	TRBV25-1	TRBJ2-5	.	CASSEWGRVQETQYF	TGTGCCAGCAGTGAATGGGGCAGGGTACAAGAGACCCAGTACTTC
.	TRBV19	TRBJ1-6	.	CASSTREGGNSPLHF	TGTGCCAGTAGTACCCGGGAAGGGGGGAATTCACCCCTCCACTTT
.	TRBV19	TRBJ1-2	.	CASSPYAGGANYGYTF	TGTGCCAGCAGCCCTTATGCCGGCGGAGCTAACTATGGCTACACCTTC
.	TRBV12-3/TRBV12-4	TRBJ1-1	.	CASTLSGPTEAFF	TGTGCCAGCACCCTATCGGGGCCCACTGAAGCTTTCTTT
.	TRBV15	TRBJ1-1	.	CATSVRVNTEAFF	TGTGCCACCAGCGTAAGGGTGAACACTGAAGCTTTCTTT
.	TRBV2	TRBJ2-7	.	CASSGRTGEQYF	TGTGCCAGCAGTGGCCGGACGGGAGAGCAGTACTTC
.	TRBV7-9	TRBJ1-3	.	CASSLLGNTIYF	TGTGCCAGCAGCCTCTTGGGGAACACCATATATTTT
TRBD1	TRBV2	TRBJ2-7	.	CASSEWGTGGGYEQYF	TGTGCCAGCAGTGAATGGGGGACAGGGGGCGGCTACGAGCAGTACTTC
.	TRBV29-1	TRBJ1-1	.	CSVEKNTEAFF	TGCAGCGTAGAGAAGAACACTGAAGCTTTCTTT
.	TRBV19	TRBJ1-2	.	CASTGTSYGYTF	TGTGCCAGTACAGGGACGAGCTATGGCTACACCTTC
.	TRBV7-2	TRBJ2-3	once	CASSVGGRVTDTQYF	TGTGCCAGCAGCGTAGGGGGACGGGTAACAGATACGCAGTATTTT
.	TRBV10-3	TRBJ1-1	.	CAIRGDRGMNTEAFF	TGTGCCATCAGGGGCGACAGAGGGATGAACACTGAAGCTTTCTTT
TRBD1	TRBV9	TRBJ1-2	.	CASSVGSGGNPVF	TGTGCCAGCAGCGTAGGGTCAGGGGGCAATCCCGTCTTC
.	TRBV7-9	TRBJ2-2	.	CASSSNGGAGTGELFF	TGTGCCAGCAGCTCAAATGGGGGCGCGGGCACCGGGGAGCTGTTTTTT
.	TRBV18	TRBJ2-2	.	CASSRGTGELFF	TGTGCCAGCTCTAGGGGGACCGGGGAGCTGTTTTTT
.	TRBV12-3/TRBV12-4	TRBJ2-7	.	CASSFGAPYEQYF	TGTGCCAGCAGTTTCGGCGCTCCCTACGAGCAGTACTTC